This T cell receptor beta chain was obtained from a study of T cell clonotyping in hematopoietic cell transplantation (dated by TCRdb to the early 2020s). For the study in its entirety: Recipient samples taken before transplant were obtained following cytoreduction. A total of some 130 blood samples were gathered in the study from roughly 37 consecutive transplant recipients along with their related donors. Recruitment of patients was conducted between 2015 and January 2017, and follow-up was continued until late 2020 or death.

What the authors observed across the whole study: Only a small fraction of recipient repertoires overlapped donor repertoires, with over 97% appearing de novo at the given depth. After transplant, TCR diversity in recipients dropped, and pathologically expanded clonotypes climbed progressively between day 30 and day 180. Broader TCR repertoire diversity after transplant was predicted by Inverse Simpson Index values from donors and from recipients before transplant. The sample size was limited, and CD4 and CD8 repertoire contributions could not be separated because cells were not sorted.

The immunoSEQ assay, a bias-controlled multiplex PCR using V- and J-specific primers, was used to amplify TCR beta CDR3 regions from genomic DNA. In a second PCR step, a proprietary barcode and Illumina adapter sequences were attached to the CDR3 amplicons. CDR3 libraries were sequenced on an Illumina MiSeq instrument. The source study handled its data this way. Export and quality control were performed with immunoSEQ Analyzer 3.0, and downstream analyses were performed with R Bioconductor and Immunarch. Only productive rearrangements in the normalized downsampled data set went into calculating the repertoire metrics. In the normalized cohort, clonotypes with more than 5 templates were defined as pathologically expanded. The Inverse Simpson Index was used to measure repertoire diversity. To capture all clonotypes, CMV-specificity analyses were performed on the non-normalized data set. TCRdb stores this immuneACCESS table with in-frame sequences only. Part of the clones is absent; in the studies checked, under half of the shortfall reflects unresolved V genes, and no reason is known for the rest. The V and J calls and the clone size are those of that table, but D and trimming were determined from the DNA. The table for this sample lists some 35,000 clones; roughly 94% of them were counted only once. The ten largest clones add up to around 1.5% of the sample.

The label giving this sample's time point can be read as: recipient sample about 28 days before transplant, after cytoreduction. Blood from recipients was drawn about 28 days before transplant and again at days 30, 100 and 180 after transplant. Nuclei Lysis Solution was used to extract genomic DNA from fresh or cryopreserved unfractionated peripheral blood mononuclear cells. A remark on this clone: The target of this receptor is not known. The input lacks base qualities; no much larger clone sits a single base away.

Reading from cysteine to phenylalanine, the CDR3 counts 16 amino acids. Solely the CDR3 DNA is kept, with 48 bases framed from the first base. The junction shows trimming of 0 bases on V and 3 bases on J, and the gene matches do not reach 5 bases of it. According to the germline V gene, CDR1 reads SGHDT and CDR2 reads YYEEEE. The rearranged chain carries TRBV5-6 and TRBJ1-3, and TRBD1 aligns with 8 junction nucleotides. Sequenced material: peripheral blood mononuclear cells, taken before stem cell transplant. This clonotype was sampled from a man between 35 and 55 years old with chronic myeloid leukemia. Some clones in this sample may be carry-over from other donors' samples. The CDR3 region reads CASSLEQGAGGNTIYF. The nucleotide sequence is TGTGCCAGCAGCTTGGAGCAGGGGGCTGGTGGAAACACCATATATTTT.